Listed below are T cell receptor beta chains from one sample, sequenced in a study of CD8+ T cells in alopecia areata. The repertoire was sequenced with immunoSEQ multiplex PCR; TCRdb's copy has only in-frame clones and lacks some. The sample consists of over 150,000 clones, 53% of them appearing once. Sequences were derived from CD8+ T cells sorted from blood, sampled at week 24, from a patient treated with tofacitinib. Receptor source: a human donor with alopecia areata. Each CDR3 is given with its conserved first and last residue. D genes are given only for firm matches. Some rows mark clone size as missing; the rest say once, few, many or name a class of expanded clone.

j_gene: TRBJ2-7; v_gene: TRBV2; d_gene: NA; abundance: NA; CDR3aa: CASDTGSTYEQYF; CDR3nt: TGTGCCAGCGACACAGGATCAACCTACGAGCAGTACTTC
j_gene: TRBJ2-5; v_gene: TRBV5-1; d_gene: NA; abundance: NA; CDR3aa: CASKSGEETQYF; CDR3nt: TGCGCCAGCAAATCAGGGGAAGAGACCCAGTACTTC
j_gene: TRBJ1-2; v_gene: TRBV7-9; d_gene: NA; abundance: NA; CDR3aa: CASSFVSSNYGYTF; CDR3nt: TGTGCCAGCAGCTTCGTCAGTTCTAACTATGGCTACACCTTC
j_gene: TRBJ2-1; v_gene: TRBV29-1; d_gene: TRBD2; abundance: NA; CDR3aa: CSTGGSYNEQFF; CDR3nt: TGCAGCACGGGGGGTTCCTACAATGAGCAGTTCTTC
j_gene: TRBJ1-1; v_gene: TRBV6-5; d_gene: TRBD1; abundance: NA; CDR3aa: CASRLDRDTEAFF; CDR3nt: TGTGCCAGCAGGTTAGACAGGGACACTGAAGCTTTCTTT
j_gene: TRBJ2-7; v_gene: TRBV2; d_gene: NA; abundance: NA; CDR3aa: CASSYNILEQYF; CDR3nt: TGTGCCAGCAGCTACAACATCTTGGAGCAGTACTTC
j_gene: TRBJ2-1; v_gene: TRBV9; d_gene: NA; abundance: few; CDR3aa: CASSVGDTYNEQFF; CDR3nt: TGTGCCAGCAGCGTAGGCGACACCTACAATGAGCAGTTCTTC
j_gene: TRBJ2-7; v_gene: TRBV29-1; d_gene: TRBD2; abundance: NA; CDR3aa: CSVVEGLTYEQYF; CDR3nt: TGCAGCGTCGTTGAGGGACTAACCTACGAGCAGTACTTC
j_gene: TRBJ2-1; v_gene: TRBV5-1; d_gene: NA; abundance: NA; CDR3aa: CASSLVGSSYNEQFF; CDR3nt: TGCGCCAGCAGCTTGGTCGGGAGCTCCTACAATGAGCAGTTCTTC
j_gene: TRBJ2-1; v_gene: TRBV4-3; d_gene: TRBD1; abundance: few; CDR3aa: CASSSLSGTGEQFF; CDR3nt: TGCGCCAGCAGCTCACTCTCCGGGACAGGTGAGCAGTTCTTC
j_gene: TRBJ2-1; v_gene: TRBV19; d_gene: NA; abundance: NA; CDR3aa: CASSTRSGNEQFF; CDR3nt: TGTGCCAGTAGTACCAGGAGCGGTAATGAGCAGTTCTTC
j_gene: TRBJ1-2; v_gene: TRBV4-3; d_gene: NA; abundance: NA; CDR3aa: CASSQGWSDGYTF; CDR3nt: TGCGCCAGCAGCCAAGGTTGGTCAGACGGCTACACCTTC
j_gene: TRBJ2-5; v_gene: TRBV5-1; d_gene: TRBD1; abundance: NA; CDR3aa: CASSFPGTGKVQETQYF; CDR3nt: TGCGCCAGCAGCTTCCCCGGGACAGGAAAAGTCCAAGAGACCCAGTACTTC
j_gene: TRBJ2-3; v_gene: TRBV12-5; d_gene: NA; abundance: NA; CDR3aa: CASGLVEVLGHTSTDTQYF; CDR3nt: TGTGCTAGTGGTTTGGTAGAAGTTCTGGGACACACGAGCACAGATACGCAGTATTTT
j_gene: TRBJ1-1; v_gene: TRBV11-1; d_gene: NA; abundance: once; CDR3aa: CASSLQNTEAFF; CDR3nt: TGTGCCAGCAGCTTGCAGAACACTGAAGCTTTCTTT
j_gene: TRBJ1-1; v_gene: TRBV2; d_gene: TRBD1; abundance: NA; CDR3aa: CASSEGRQGTDTEAFF; CDR3nt: TGTGCCAGCAGTGAAGGGAGACAGGGGACGGACACTGAAGCTTTCTTT
j_gene: TRBJ1-4; v_gene: TRBV11-2; d_gene: NA; abundance: few; CDR3aa: CASSRTPQGNEKLFF; CDR3nt: TGTGCCAGCAGCAGGACGCCCCAAGGGAATGAAAAACTGTTTTTT
j_gene: TRBJ1-2; v_gene: TRBV29-1; d_gene: NA; abundance: NA; CDR3aa: CSDTSYTF; CDR3nt: TGCAGCGATACCAGCTACACCTTC
j_gene: TRBJ1-1; v_gene: TRBV10-3; d_gene: TRBD1; abundance: NA; CDR3aa: CAISEISGQASTTEAFF; CDR3nt: TGTGCCATCAGTGAGATTAGCGGACAGGCCAGTACGACTGAAGCTTTCTTT
j_gene: TRBJ2-7; v_gene: TRBV2; d_gene: TRBD1; abundance: NA; CDR3aa: CASRQGVVWPYEQYF; CDR3nt: TGTGCCAGCAGACAGGGGGTCGTGTGGCCCTACGAGCAGTACTTC
j_gene: TRBJ1-2; v_gene: TRBV30; d_gene: NA; abundance: NA; CDR3aa: CAWSVRLIYGYTF; CDR3nt: TGTGCCTGGAGTGTTAGGCTTATCTATGGCTACACCTTC
j_gene: TRBJ2-5; v_gene: TRBV9; d_gene: NA; abundance: NA; CDR3aa: CASSVEGERETQYF; CDR3nt: TGTGCCAGCAGCGTAGAAGGGGAGAGAGAGACCCAGTACTTC
j_gene: TRBJ1-2; v_gene: TRBV5-1; d_gene: NA; abundance: few; CDR3aa: CASSLEGGHYYGYTF; CDR3nt: TGCGCCAGCAGCTTGGAGGGCGGGCATTACTATGGCTACACCTTC
j_gene: TRBJ2-3; v_gene: TRBV4-3; d_gene: TRBD2; abundance: NA; CDR3aa: CASSRFRTSSDTQYF; CDR3nt: TGCGCCAGCAGCCGCTTCAGGACTAGTAGTGATACGCAGTATTTT
j_gene: TRBJ2-7; v_gene: TRBV2; d_gene: NA; abundance: NA; CDR3aa: CASSGDGAYEQYF; CDR3nt: TGTGCCAGCAGTGGGGACGGAGCCTACGAGCAGTACTTC
j_gene: TRBJ2-1; v_gene: TRBV12-5; d_gene: NA; abundance: NA; CDR3aa: CASSVGGANNEQFF; CDR3nt: TGTGCTAGTTCCGTTGGAGGGGCTAACAATGAGCAGTTCTTC
j_gene: TRBJ2-6; v_gene: TRBV5-1; d_gene: TRBD1; abundance: NA; CDR3aa: CASSFRDSSSGANVLTF; CDR3nt: TGCGCCAGCAGCTTCCGGGACAGTTCCTCTGGGGCCAACGTCCTGACTTTC
j_gene: TRBJ1-2; v_gene: TRBV29-1; d_gene: NA; abundance: NA; CDR3aa: CSVTGPTMYGYTF; CDR3nt: TGCAGCGTTACCGGACCAACTATGTATGGCTACACCTTC